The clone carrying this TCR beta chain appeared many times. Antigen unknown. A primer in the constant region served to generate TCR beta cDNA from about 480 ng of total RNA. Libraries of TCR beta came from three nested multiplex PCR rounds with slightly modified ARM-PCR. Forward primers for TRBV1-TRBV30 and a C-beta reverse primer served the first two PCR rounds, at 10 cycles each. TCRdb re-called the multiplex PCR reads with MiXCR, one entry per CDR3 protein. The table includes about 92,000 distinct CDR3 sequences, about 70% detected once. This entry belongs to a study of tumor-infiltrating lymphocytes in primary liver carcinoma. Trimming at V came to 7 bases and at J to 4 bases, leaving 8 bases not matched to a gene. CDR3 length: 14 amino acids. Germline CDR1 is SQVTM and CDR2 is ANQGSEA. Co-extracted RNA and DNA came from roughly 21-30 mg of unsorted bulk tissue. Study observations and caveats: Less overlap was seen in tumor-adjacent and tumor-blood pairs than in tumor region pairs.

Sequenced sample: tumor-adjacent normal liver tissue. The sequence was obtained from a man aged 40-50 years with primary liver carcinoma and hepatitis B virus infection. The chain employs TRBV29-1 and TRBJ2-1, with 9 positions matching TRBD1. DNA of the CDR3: TGCAGCGCCGGACAGGGGCGAAATTACAATGAGCAGTTCTTC. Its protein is CSAGQGRNYNEQFF.